Included here is one T cell receptor (beta chain) sequence, with context. V dropped 2 bases and J dropped 5; count of bases not matched to a gene: 8. From germline, CDR1 is LNHNV and CDR2 YYDKDF (reference sequence). This CDR3 has 16 residues. A COVID-19 case had been met by exposed participants during the 2 weeks before study entry. This entry belongs to a study of blood T cell repertoires in COVID-19. In the original analysis: Reference gene primer amplification yielded estimated nucleated cell counts. The protocol was immunoSEQ multiplex PCR, while the TCRdb copy is restricted to in-frame clones and leaves out a portion. That table furnishes V, J and clone size, whereas the DNA furnished D and trimming. This sample carries 200,000 to 250,000 clones, 75% to 90% of them seen once, and the ten largest clones take around 3.8%.

The material sequenced was PBMCs or T cells enriched from blood (not recorded which). The source of this sequence is a woman under 40 who had been exposed to COVID-19. The chain couples TRBV15 to TRBJ2-3, with 9 bases that match TRBD2. The CDR3 is CATSRRASGRLDTQYF. CDR3 in DNA: TGTGCCACCAGCAGACGCGCCAGCGGGAGGTTAGATACGCAGTATTTT.